This TCR beta chain was found in a study of OX40 agonist ivuxolimab in advanced cancers. Study summary: An anti-OX40 (CD134) antibody with agonistic activity, ivuxolimab, was administered to patients.

Repertoires were generated with immunoSEQ multiplex PCR, while TCRdb's copy carries only in-frame clones and drops some. Of 25,000 to 30,000 clones listed, around four fifths were seen once; the top ten hold around 10%. Prior autoimmune disease or systemic immunosuppression barred patients. General study results and limits: Specificity for antigen went undetermined in the expanded peripheral T cells.

CDR1 and CDR2 from the germline V gene are MGHRA and YSYEKL. The CDR3 covers 18 residues. The junction had 10 bases not matched to a gene; V was cut back by 0 bases and J by 4 bases. About this clone itself: The antigen remains unidentified.

Sequenced material: CD4+ or CD8+ T cells sorted from blood, taken in a trial of the OX40 agonist ivuxolimab. The J gene is TRBJ2-3, the V gene TRBV4-1, with 10 bases fitting TRBD2. The clonotype was recovered from an adult with an advanced solid tumor such as melanoma, head and neck, liver or kidney cancer. The CDR3 is CASSQETPLAGEADTQYF. The CDR3 DNA reads TGCGCCAGCAGCCAAGAAACTCCCCTAGCGGGGGAAGCAGATACGCAGTATTTT.